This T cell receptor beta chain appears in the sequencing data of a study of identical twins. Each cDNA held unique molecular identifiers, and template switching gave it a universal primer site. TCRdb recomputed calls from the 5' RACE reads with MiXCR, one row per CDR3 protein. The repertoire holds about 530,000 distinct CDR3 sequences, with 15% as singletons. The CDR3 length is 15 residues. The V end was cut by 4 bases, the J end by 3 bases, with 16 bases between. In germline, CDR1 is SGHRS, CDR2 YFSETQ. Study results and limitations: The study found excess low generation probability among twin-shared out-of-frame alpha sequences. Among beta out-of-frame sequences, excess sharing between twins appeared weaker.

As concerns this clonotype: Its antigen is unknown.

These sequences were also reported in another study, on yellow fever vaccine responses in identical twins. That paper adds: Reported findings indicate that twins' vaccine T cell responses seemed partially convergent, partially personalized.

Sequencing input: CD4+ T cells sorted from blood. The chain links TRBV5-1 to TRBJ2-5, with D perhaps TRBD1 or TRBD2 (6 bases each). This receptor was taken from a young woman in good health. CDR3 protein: CASSPWGAVEETQYF. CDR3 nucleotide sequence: TGCGCCAGCAGCCCTTGGGGGGCAGTAGAAGAGACCCAGTACTTC.